The clone carrying this T cell receptor beta chain was found a few times. Unmatched junction bases numbered 16, after V lost 10 bases and J lost 8 bases. The germline V gene has CDR1 SGDLS and CDR2 YYNGEE. The CDR3 covers 14 residues. The data originate from a study of blood T cell repertoires in COVID-19. About the study: From the United States, Italy and Spain came samples of acute and convalescent COVID-19. T cells, B-cell-depleted T cells, or PBMCs provided the cDNA or gDNA that served as material.

Original methodology: Nucleated cell counts were estimated from reference gene primer amplification. Produced via immunoSEQ multiplex PCR; TCRdb's table is partial and in-frame only. V, J and clone size were drawn from that table, and D and trimming were deduced from the DNA. Here the sample spans approximately 60,000 clones, roughly three quarters being singletons. The chain links TRBV9 to TRBJ1-2; 8 bases agree with TRBD1. Sequenced input: peripheral blood. This receptor was taken from a man between 60 and 75 years old with acute or convalescent COVID-19. CDR3 in amino acids: CADRGRQGRSGYTF. The CDR3 DNA reads TGTGCCGACAGAGGGAGACAGGGGAGATCGGGCTACACCTTC.